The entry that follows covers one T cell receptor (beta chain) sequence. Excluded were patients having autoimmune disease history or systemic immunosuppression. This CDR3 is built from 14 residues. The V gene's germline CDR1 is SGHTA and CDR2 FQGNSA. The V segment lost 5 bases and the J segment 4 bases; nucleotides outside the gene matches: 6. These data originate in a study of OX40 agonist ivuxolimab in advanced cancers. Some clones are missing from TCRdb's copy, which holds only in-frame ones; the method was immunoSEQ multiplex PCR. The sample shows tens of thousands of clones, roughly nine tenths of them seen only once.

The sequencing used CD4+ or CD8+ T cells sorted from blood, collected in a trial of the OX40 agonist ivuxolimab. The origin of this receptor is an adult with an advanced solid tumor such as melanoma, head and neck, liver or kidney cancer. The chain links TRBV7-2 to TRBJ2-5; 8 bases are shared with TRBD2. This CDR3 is CASSPGTRRETQYF. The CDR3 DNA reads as TGTGCCAGCAGCCCGGGGACTAGGAGAGAGACCCAGTACTTC.